What follows are 30 T cell receptor beta chains derived from one specimen sequenced in a study of cytomegalovirus exposure and HLA in healthy donors. PCR involved 60 Vbeta and 13 Jbeta primers. Sequencing used immunoSEQ multiplex PCR; TCRdb keeps in-frame clones, though not all of them. The sample carries around 54,000 clones, approximately 81% recorded once. Sequenced: PBMCs. These TCRs come from a young woman in good health and CMV-seronegative.

The chain recombines TRBV27 with TRBJ2-7; 11 nucleotides agree with TRBD1. The CDR3 sequence is 12 residues long. Germline V gene sequence: CDR1 MNHEY, CDR2 SMNVEV (reference sequence). Germline trimming cut 8 bases from V and 3 bases from J; bases unmatched to any gene: 0. DNA of the CDR3: TGTGCCAGCGGGACAGGGGGCTACGAGCAGTACTTC. It codes for CASGTGGYEQYF.

This clone was observed once. The chain links TRBV16 to TRBJ1-5; 10 positions agree with TRBD1. Per germline, CDR1 KGHSY and CDR2 FQNENV. CDR3 size: 17 residues. V trimming: 4 bases; J trimming: 6 bases; junction bases outside the gene matches: 12. In DNA, the CDR3 is TGTGCCAGCAGCCCTAGATTTTCGGACAGGGGGTCTCAGCCCCAGCATTTT. It encodes CASSPRFSDRGSQPQHF.

The chain has TRBV30 and TRBJ2-7; 10 positions agree with TRBD2. Trimming at V came to 2 bases and at J to 3 bases, leaving 4 bases not matched to a gene. Germline-derived CDR1 and CDR2 are GTSNPN and SVGIG (reference sequence). This CDR3 is 14 amino acids long. CDR3 DNA: TGTGCCTGGAGTCTGGCTAGCGGGAGCTACGAGCAGTACTTC. This sequence encodes CAWSLASGSYEQYF.

V is TRBV5-4 and J is TRBJ2-3; 9 bases match TRBD2. The CDR3 is 17 amino acids. CDR1 and CDR2 from the germline V gene are SGHNT and YYREEE (reference sequence). V was clipped by 0 bases and J by 2 bases; unmatched bases: 7. CDR3 in amino acids: CASSLATSGALTDTQYF. CDR3 bases: TGTGCCAGCAGCTTGGCGACTAGCGGAGCGCTCACAGATACGCAGTATTTT.

A few counts support this clone. This chain joins TRBV7-3 and TRBJ1-1; D gene uncertain. The CDR3 spans 14 residues. The V gene lost 1 base and the J gene lost 1 base, with 7 bases spanning the gap. Germline CDR1 SGHTA, CDR2 FQGTGA. The CDR3 reads CASSLNSQNTEAFF. Written as DNA, the CDR3 is TGTGCCAGCAGCTTAAATTCCCAGAACACTGAAGCTTTCTTT.

V and J are TRBV30 and TRBJ2-7, with D unresolved. The germline gives CDR1 GTSNPN, CDR2 SVGIG (reference sequence). The CDR3 consists of 16 residues. V lost 5 bases and J 3 bases, leaving 23 bases between the germline ends. CDR3 DNA sequence: TGTGCCTGGGACCCACGTACACGCGGAGCCCACTACGAGCAGTACTTC. This gives the protein CAWDPRTRGAHYEQYF. Filled out from reference TRBV30 and TRBJ2-7, the complete variable domain reads SQTIHQWPATLVQPVGSPLSLECTVEGTSNPNLYWYRQAAGRGLQLLFYSVGIGQISSEVPQNLSASRPQDRQFILSSKKLLLSDSGFYLCAWDPRTRGAHYEQYFGPGTRLTVT.

The rearrangement uses TRBV5-6 and TRBJ1-6; 10 positions match TRBD1. The CDR3 is made up of 16 amino acids. V lost 4 bases and J lost 7; bases outside the gene matches: 8. Per germline, CDR1 SGHDT and CDR2 YYEEEE. CDR3 protein: CASSPGTGAGNSPLHF. The DNA for the CDR3 is TGTGCCAGCAGCCCCGGGACAGGGGCAGGGAATTCACCCCTCCACTTT.

The rearrangement links TRBV4-2 to TRBJ1-5; D gene ambiguous. Trimming removed 0 bases from V and 0 bases from J, with 6 bases in between. There are 15 residues in the CDR3. Germline V gives CDR1 LGHNA, CDR2 YNFKEQ. The CDR3 loop is CASSQERISNQPQHF. The CDR3 DNA reads as TGTGCCAGCAGCCAAGAGCGCATTAGCAATCAGCCCCAGCATTTT.

The chain employs TRBV10-3 and TRBJ2-7, with a possible D match to TRBD1 (6 bases). CDR1 ENHRY and CDR2 SYGVKD come from the germline V gene. V was pared by 4 bases and J by 2 bases, with 15 bases between. The CDR3 totals 15 residues. The CDR3 DNA follows: TGTGCCATCAGTGCAACGACAGGAGCCACCTACGAGCAGTACTTC. Residues: CAISATTGATYEQYF.

In its sample, this clone was seen a few times. V usage is TRBV9 and J usage is TRBJ1-6; possible D gene TRBD1, 5 bases. This CDR3 has 14 residues. CDR1 and CDR2 (germline): SGDLS, YYNGEE. Trimming stripped 3 bases from V and 6 bases from J, with 10 bases between. The CDR3 DNA follows: TGTGCCAGCAGCGCTCAGGGAGGTAATTCACCCCTCCACTTT. Amino acids: CASSAQGGNSPLHF.

This chain joins TRBV14 and TRBJ2-1; TRBD2 agrees at 12 bases. V lost 4 bases to trimming and J lost 9 bases; unmatched junction nucleotides: 16. The CDR3 covers 18 residues. Germline V gene sequence: CDR1 SGHDN, CDR2 FVKESK. The CDR3 nucleotides read TGTGCCAGCAGCCTGGTTATGGCTAGCGGGAGGGCCTACGGTGAGCAGTTCTTC. This gives the protein CASSLVMASGRAYGEQFF.

The chain uses TRBV6-6 and TRBJ1-6; D perhaps matches TRBD1 (5 bases). Per germline, CDR1 MNHNY and CDR2 SVGAGI (reference sequence). The germline V and J ends were trimmed by 8 bases and 7 bases, with 15 bases remaining between them. This CDR3 is built from 14 residues. In DNA, the CDR3 is TGTGCCAGCCAAACCCGGGACTCCAATTCACCCCTCCACTTT. Protein sequence: CASQTRDSNSPLHF.

The gene calls are TRBV9 and TRBJ1-1; TRBD1 might be the D (6 bases). Trimming left V 0 bases short and J 1 base short, with 10 bases between. The CDR3 is made up of 15 amino acids. CDR1 is SGDLS and CDR2 is YYNGEE in the germline V gene. The CDR3 DNA is TGTGCCAGCAGCGTAGGGGGGACACCGAACACTGAAGCTTTCTTT. Its protein is CASSVGGTPNTEAFF.

The table lists this clone with a few counts. This chain connects TRBV11-3 to TRBJ2-1; unclear D gene. The germline V gene encodes CDR1 SGHNT and CDR2 YENEEA. CDR3 length equals 13 residues. V was shortened by 0 bases and J by 5 bases, with 5 bases between the two germline ends. The CDR3 loop is CASSLEGHNEQFF. DNA of the CDR3: TGTGCCAGCAGCTTAGAGGGCCACAATGAGCAGTTCTTC.

The chain uses TRBV6-6 and TRBJ2-1; D is uncertain. The V end was cut by 6 bases, the J end by 8 bases, with 11 bases between. The CDR3 has 12 residues. Germline CDR1 and CDR2: MNHNY and SVGAGI (reference sequence). This CDR3 is CASRPKDDEQFF. The CDR3 nucleotides are TGTGCCAGCAGGCCTAAAGATGATGAGCAGTTCTTC.

The chain combines TRBV7-9 with TRBJ2-5, with TRBD2 identical over 12 bases. The CDR3 contains 14 residues. V dropped 4 bases and J dropped 5; count of bases not matched to a gene: 2. CDR1 is SEHNR, CDR2 FQNEAQ, per germline (reference sequence). CDR3 sequence: CASSWTSGTETQYF. CDR3 bases: TGTGCCAGCAGCTGGACTAGCGGGACGGAGACCCAGTACTTC.

This clone was found once. This chain joins TRBV7-9 and TRBJ2-1; D is undetermined. CDR1 and CDR2 (germline): SEHNR, FQNEAQ (reference sequence). Trimming left V 3 bases short and J 8 bases short, with 8 bases between. The CDR3 is 12 residues long. CDR3 loop: CASSFRGYEQFF. The CDR3 DNA reads as TGTGCCAGCAGCTTTCGAGGCTATGAGCAGTTCTTC.

The gene calls are TRBV28 and TRBJ2-1; 7 nucleotides agree with TRBD2. From germline, CDR1 is MDHEN and CDR2 SYDVKM. V shed 6 bases and J 3 bases; nucleotides not matched to a gene: 5. The length of the CDR3 is 14 residues. CDR3 nucleotides: TGTGCCAGCAGGTTACTAGCGAGCTACAATGAGCAGTTCTTC. It codes for CASRLLASYNEQFF.

The chain combines TRBV6-1 with TRBJ1-2; D perhaps matches TRBD1 (6 bases). Germline CDR1 MNHNS, CDR2 SASEGT. CDR3 length: 14 residues. With 6 bases removed from V and 6 bases from J, the gap between germline ends came to 17 bases. The DNA of the CDR3 is TGTGCCAGCAGCCCTAATTGGGGGGGCGATGGCTACACCTTC. This gives the protein CASSPNWGGDGYTF.

The V call is TRBV18, the J call TRBJ1-2; D is uncertain. CDR1 is KGHSH and CDR2 is LQKENI in the germline V gene. The CDR3 consists of 14 residues. V lost 3 bases to trimming and J lost 0 bases, with 8 bases between them. This CDR3 is CASSPRISNYGYTF. The CDR3 DNA reads TGTGCCAGCTCACCGCGAATTTCTAACTATGGCTACACCTTC.

J is TRBJ2-1 and V is TRBV28; D unclear. The germline V gene encodes CDR1 MDHEN and CDR2 SYDVKM. The CDR3 is 11 amino acids. V lost 5 bases to trimming and J lost 7 bases, with 6 bases between them. The CDR3 region is CASSLMNEQFF. CDR3 DNA: TGTGCCAGCAGTCTAATGAATGAGCAGTTCTTC.

The rearrangement joins TRBV5-1 to TRBJ2-2; 7 bases fit TRBD2. The CDR3 totals 15 residues. Germline V gene data show CDR1 as SGHRS and CDR2 as YFSETQ. With V trimmed by 7 bases and J by 5 bases, 11 bases remained unmatched. CDR3 sequence (DNA): TGCGCCAGCGAGCCGGGGGGTTTGGATACCGGGGAGCTGTTTTTT. It specifies CASEPGGLDTGELFF.

This clone appeared once. CDR3: CASSAQDRTYEQYF. CDR3 nucleotides: TGTGCCAGCAGTGCGCAGGACAGAACCTACGAGCAGTACTTC. The J gene is TRBJ2-7, the V gene TRBV27; TRBD1 is a possible D gene (6 bases). V was trimmed by 5 bases and J by 2 bases, leaving 13 bases between them. Germline loops: CDR1 MNHEY, CDR2 SMNVEV (reference sequence). This CDR3 contains 14 residues.

This clone was counted a single time. The chain recombines TRBV4-2 with TRBJ2-5; 10 bases line up with TRBD2. The J call may be mistaken, given a closer DNA end match to TRBJ2-7. The CDR3 is made up of 16 amino acids. Looked up from germline, CDR1 is LGHNA and CDR2 is YNFKEQ. DNA of the CDR3: TGTGCCAGCGGTTTGAATAGCGGGAGGTCTGGCGGCGAGCAGTACTTC. This sequence encodes CASGLNSGRSGGEQYF.

This chain's CDR3 is CASSLGTSDSGEQFF. In DNA, the CDR3 is TGTGCCAGCAGCTTGGGGACTAGCGATTCGGGTGAGCAGTTCTTC. V is TRBV7-9 and J is TRBJ2-1, with 10 bases fitting TRBD2. The CDR3 is 15 residues long. From germline, CDR1 is SEHNR and CDR2 FQNEAQ (reference sequence). J gave up 9 bases and V 3 bases, and 8 bases lay outside the gene matches. Based on the CDR3 plus reference TRBV7-9 and TRBJ2-1, the full variable domain is DTGVSQNPRHKITKRGQNVTFRCDPISEHNRLYWYRQTLGQGPEFLTYFQNEAQLEKSRLLSDRFSAERPKGSFSTLEIQRTEQGDSAMYLCASSLGTSDSGEQFFGPGTRLTVL.

The rearrangement joins TRBV4-2 to TRBJ2-5; D gene uncertain. V was shortened by 2 bases and J by 1 base, with 11 bases between the two germline ends. CDR3 size: 15 residues. The germline gives CDR1 LGHNA, CDR2 YNFKEQ. The CDR3 DNA reads as TGTGCCAGCAGCCAAAACCGGGTGGTCCAAGAGACCCAGTACTTC. Its protein product is CASSQNRVVQETQYF.

This clone has more than one count but fewer than ten. The chain couples TRBV10-3 to TRBJ1-2; 8 bases align to TRBD1. Germline V gene sequence: CDR1 ENHRY, CDR2 SYGVKD. The trim removed 4 bases at V and 6 bases at J, leaving 16 bases unmatched. The CDR3 is 17 amino acids. This CDR3 is CAISASGTGSTVNGYTF. CDR3 coding DNA: TGTGCCATCAGTGCGTCCGGGACAGGCTCCACCGTTAATGGCTACACCTTC.

The chain combines TRBV4-1 with TRBJ2-5; 7 bases line up with TRBD2. The trim removed 4 bases at V and 1 base at J, leaving 9 bases unmatched. CDR1 MGHRA and CDR2 YSYEKL come from the germline V gene. This CDR3 is built from 16 residues. The CDR3 protein is CASSLRAAGAQETQYF. The CDR3 DNA is TGCGCCAGCAGCCTCAGAGCTGCGGGAGCCCAAGAGACCCAGTACTTC.

V gene TRBV29-1 combines with J gene TRBJ1-5, with unresolved D. Germline CDR1 SQVTM, CDR2 ANQGSEA. This CDR3 spans 14 amino acids. V was shortened by 4 bases and J by 0 bases, with 10 bases between the two germline ends. CDR3 DNA: TGCAGCGTTGTGGAGTCTGATAGCAATCAGCCCCAGCATTTT. It translates to CSVVESDSNQPQHF.

With respect to this clone: The junction departs from germline at one end; a sequencing error may be responsible. The chain couples TRBV19 to TRBJ2-4; tentatively, D is TRBD2 (6 bases). Germline CDR1 is LNHDA and CDR2 is SQIVND (reference sequence). This CDR3 region has 14 residues. The CDR3 DNA reads as TGTGCCAGTAGTGAAATACTAGCCAAAAACAGTCAGTACTTC. Translated: CASSEILAKNSQYF.